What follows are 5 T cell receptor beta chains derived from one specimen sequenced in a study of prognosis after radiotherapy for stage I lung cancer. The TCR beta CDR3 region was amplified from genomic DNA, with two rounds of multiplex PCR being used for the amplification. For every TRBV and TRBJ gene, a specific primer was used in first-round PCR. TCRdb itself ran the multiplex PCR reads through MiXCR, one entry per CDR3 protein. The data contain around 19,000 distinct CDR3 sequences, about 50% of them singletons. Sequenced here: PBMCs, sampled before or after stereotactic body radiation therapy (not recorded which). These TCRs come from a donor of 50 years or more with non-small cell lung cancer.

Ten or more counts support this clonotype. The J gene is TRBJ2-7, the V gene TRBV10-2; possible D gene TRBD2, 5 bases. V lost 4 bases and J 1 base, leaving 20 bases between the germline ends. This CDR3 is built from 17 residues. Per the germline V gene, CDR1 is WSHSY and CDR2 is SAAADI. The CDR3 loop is CASSGASSGIRSYEQYF. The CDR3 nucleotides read TGCGCCAGCAGTGGAGCCTCTTCCGGGATTAGATCCTACGAGCAGTACTTC.

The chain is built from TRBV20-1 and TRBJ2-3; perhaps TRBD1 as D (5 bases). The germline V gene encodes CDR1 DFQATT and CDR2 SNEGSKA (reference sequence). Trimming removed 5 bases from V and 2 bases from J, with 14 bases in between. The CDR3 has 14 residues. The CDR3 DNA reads TGCAGTGCTGAGAGCCAGGGATACACAGATACGCAGTATTTT. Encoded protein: CSAESQGYTDTQYF.

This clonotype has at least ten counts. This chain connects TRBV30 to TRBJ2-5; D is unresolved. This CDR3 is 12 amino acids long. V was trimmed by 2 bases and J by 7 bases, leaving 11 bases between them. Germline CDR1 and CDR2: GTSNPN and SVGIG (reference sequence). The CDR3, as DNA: TGTGCCTGGAGTCCAAGCCCCGGGACCCAGTACTTC. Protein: CAWSPSPGTQYF.

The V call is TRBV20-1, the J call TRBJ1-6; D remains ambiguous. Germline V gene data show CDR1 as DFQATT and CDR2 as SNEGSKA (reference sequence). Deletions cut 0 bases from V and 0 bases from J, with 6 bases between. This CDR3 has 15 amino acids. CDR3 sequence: CSARDRVSYNSPLHF. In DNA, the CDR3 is TGCAGTGCTAGAGACCGGGTCTCCTATAATTCACCCCTCCACTTT.

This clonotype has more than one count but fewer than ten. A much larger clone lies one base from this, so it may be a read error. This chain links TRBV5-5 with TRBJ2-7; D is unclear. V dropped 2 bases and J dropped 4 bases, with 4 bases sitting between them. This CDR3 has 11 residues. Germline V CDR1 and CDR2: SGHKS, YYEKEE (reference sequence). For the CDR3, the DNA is TGTGCCAGCAGCTTCGTGTACGAGCAGTACTTC. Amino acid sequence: CASSFVYEQYF.